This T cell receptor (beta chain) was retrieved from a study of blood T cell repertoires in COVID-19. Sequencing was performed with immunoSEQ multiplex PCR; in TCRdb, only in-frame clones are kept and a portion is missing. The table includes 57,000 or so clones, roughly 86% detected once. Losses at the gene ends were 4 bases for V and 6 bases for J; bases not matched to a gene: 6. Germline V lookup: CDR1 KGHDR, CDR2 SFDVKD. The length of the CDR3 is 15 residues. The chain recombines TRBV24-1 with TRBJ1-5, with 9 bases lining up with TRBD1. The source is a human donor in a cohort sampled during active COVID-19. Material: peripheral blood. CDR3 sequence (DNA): TGTGCCACCAGTGAGGGGGACAGGGATCTTCAGCCCCAGCATTTT. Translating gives CATSEGDRDLQPQHF.